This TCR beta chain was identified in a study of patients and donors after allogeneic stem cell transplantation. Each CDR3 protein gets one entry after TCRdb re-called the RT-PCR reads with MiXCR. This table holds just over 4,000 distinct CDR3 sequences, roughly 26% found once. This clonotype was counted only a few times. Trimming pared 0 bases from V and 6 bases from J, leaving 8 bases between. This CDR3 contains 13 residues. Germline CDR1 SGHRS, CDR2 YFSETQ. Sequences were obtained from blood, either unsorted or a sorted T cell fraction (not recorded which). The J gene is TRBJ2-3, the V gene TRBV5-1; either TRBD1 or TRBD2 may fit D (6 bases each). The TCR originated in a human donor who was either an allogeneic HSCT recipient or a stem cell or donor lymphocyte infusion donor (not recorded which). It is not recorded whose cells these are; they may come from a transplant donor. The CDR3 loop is CASSLAGGDTQYF. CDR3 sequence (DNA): TGCGCCAGCAGCTTGGCCGGGGGCGATACGCAGTATTTT.